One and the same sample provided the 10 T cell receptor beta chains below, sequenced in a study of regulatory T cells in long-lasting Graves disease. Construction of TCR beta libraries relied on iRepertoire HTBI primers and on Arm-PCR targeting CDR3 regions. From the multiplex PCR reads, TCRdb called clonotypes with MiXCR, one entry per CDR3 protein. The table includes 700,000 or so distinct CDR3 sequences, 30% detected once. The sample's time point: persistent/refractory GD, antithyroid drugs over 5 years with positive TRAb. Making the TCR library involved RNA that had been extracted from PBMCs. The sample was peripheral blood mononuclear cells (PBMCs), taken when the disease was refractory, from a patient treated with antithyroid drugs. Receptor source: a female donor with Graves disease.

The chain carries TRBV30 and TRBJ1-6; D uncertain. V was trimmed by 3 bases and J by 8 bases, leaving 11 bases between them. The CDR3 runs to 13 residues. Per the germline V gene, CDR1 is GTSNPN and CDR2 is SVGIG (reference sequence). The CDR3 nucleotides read TGTGCCTGGAGAGCTCGAACAGATTCACCCCTCCACTTT. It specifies CAWRARTDSPLHF.

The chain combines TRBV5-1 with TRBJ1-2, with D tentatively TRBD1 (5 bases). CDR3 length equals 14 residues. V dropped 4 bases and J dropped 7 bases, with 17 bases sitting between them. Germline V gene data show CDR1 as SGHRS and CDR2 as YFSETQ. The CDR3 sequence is CASSDGGTSIGYTF. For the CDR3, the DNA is TGCGCCAGCAGCGACGGAGGGACCTCTATTGGCTACACCTTC. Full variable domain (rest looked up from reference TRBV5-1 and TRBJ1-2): KAGVTQTPRYLIKTRGQQVTLSCSPISGHRSVSWYQQTPGQGLQFLFEYFSETQRNKGNFPGRFSGRQFSNSRSEMNVSTLELGDSALYLCASSDGGTSIGYTFGSGTRLTVV.

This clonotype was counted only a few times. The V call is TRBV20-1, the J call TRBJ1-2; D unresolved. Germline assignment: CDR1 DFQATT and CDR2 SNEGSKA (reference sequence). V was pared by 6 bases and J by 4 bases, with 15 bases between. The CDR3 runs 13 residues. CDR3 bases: TGCAGTGCCCGTTATCCACAAAGCTATGGCTACACCTTC. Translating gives CSARYPQSYGYTF.

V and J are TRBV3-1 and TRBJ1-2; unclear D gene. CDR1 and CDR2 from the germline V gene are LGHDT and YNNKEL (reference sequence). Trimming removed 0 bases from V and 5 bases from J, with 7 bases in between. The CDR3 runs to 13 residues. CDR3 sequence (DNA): TGTGCCAGCAGCCAAGAGTGGCTTTATGGCTACACCTTC. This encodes CASSQEWLYGYTF. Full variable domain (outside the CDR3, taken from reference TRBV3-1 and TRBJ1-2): DTAVSQTPKYLVTQMGNDKSIKCEQNLGHDTMYWYKQDSKKFLKIMFSYNNKELIINETVPNRFSPKSPDKAHLNLHINSLELGDSAVYFCASSQEWLYGYTFGSGTRLTVV.

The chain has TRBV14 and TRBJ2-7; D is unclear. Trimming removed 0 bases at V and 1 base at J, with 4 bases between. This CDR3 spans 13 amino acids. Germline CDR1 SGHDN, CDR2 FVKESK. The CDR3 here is CASSQDQSYEQYF. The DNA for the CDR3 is TGTGCCAGCAGCCAAGATCAGTCCTACGAGCAGTACTTC.

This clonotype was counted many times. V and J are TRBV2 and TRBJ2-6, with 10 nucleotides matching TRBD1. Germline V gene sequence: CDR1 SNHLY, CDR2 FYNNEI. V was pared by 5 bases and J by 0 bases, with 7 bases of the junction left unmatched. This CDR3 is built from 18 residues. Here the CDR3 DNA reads TGTGCCAGCAGTCAAAGACAGGGGGCGAACTCTGGGGCCAACGTCCTGACTTTC. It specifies CASSQRQGANSGANVLTF.

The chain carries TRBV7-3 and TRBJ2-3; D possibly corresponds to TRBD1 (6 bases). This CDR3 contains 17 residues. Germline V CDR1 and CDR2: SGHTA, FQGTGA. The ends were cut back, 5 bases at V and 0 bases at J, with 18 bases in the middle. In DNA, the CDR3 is TGTGCCAGCAGCCCTGGGGGCGGTCGAACTAGCACAGATACGCAGTATTTT. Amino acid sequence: CASSPGGGRTSTDTQYF.

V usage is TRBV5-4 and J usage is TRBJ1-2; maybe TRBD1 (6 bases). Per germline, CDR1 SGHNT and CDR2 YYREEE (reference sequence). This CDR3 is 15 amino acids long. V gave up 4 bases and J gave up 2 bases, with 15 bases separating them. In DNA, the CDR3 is TGTGCCAGCAGCCACGTTCTGGGGGCAAACTATGGCTACACCTTC. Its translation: CASSHVLGANYGYTF.

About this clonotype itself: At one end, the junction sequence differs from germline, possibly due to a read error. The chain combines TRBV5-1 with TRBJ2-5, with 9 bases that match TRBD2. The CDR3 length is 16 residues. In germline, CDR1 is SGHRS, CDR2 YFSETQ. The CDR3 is CASSSGSGRSQETQYF. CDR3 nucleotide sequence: TGTGCCAGCAGCTCCGGGAGCGGGAGGAGCCAAGAGACCCAGTACTTC.

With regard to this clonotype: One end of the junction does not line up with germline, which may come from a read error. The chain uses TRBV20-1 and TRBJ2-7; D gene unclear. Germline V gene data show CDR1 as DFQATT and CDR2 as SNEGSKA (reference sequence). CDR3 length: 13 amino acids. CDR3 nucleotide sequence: TGCAGTGCTAGAGATCTTGGTTATTACGAGCGGTACTTC. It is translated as CSARDLGYYERYF.